The source of this T cell receptor (beta chain) is a study of blood T cell repertoires in COVID-19. For the study at large: The analysed material was cDNA or gDNA that came from T cells, B-cell-depleted T cells, or PBMCs.

Looked up from germline, CDR1 is LNHDA and CDR2 is SQIVND (reference sequence). The ends were cut back, 7 bases at V and 3 bases at J, with 18 bases in the middle. The CDR3 sequence is 16 residues long. Original analysis: Using reference gene primer amplification, nucleated cell counts were estimated. Clones were sequenced by immunoSEQ multiplex PCR, and TCRdb holds only the in-frame ones, with some missing. D and trimming come from the DNA, and the V and J calls and clone size come from that table. Seen here are about 140,000 clones, 75% to 90% observed once, and the top ten hold approximately 5.1%.

Material for sequencing was PBMCs or T cells enriched from blood (not recorded which). The receptor comes from a man aged 70 or older who had been exposed to COVID-19. The rearrangement links TRBV19 to TRBJ1-4; a weak D match, TRBD1 (6 bases). The CDR3 loop is CASTYREGEANEKLFF. The CDR3 nucleotides read TGTGCCAGTACCTACAGGGAAGGGGAAGCTAATGAAAAACTGTTTTTT. Supplemented by reference TRBV19 and TRBJ1-4, the full variable domain reads DGGITQSPKYLFRKEGQNVTLSCEQNLNHDAMYWYRQDPGQGLRLIYYSQIVNDFQKGDIAEGYSVSREKKESFPLTVTSAQKNPTAFYLCASTYREGEANEKLFFGSGTQLSVL.